This T cell receptor beta chain was captured by sequencing in a study of blood T cell repertoires in COVID-19 (dated by TCRdb to 2019 to 2021). For the study in its entirety: Collaborator samples came from the United States, Italy and Spain and covered acute and convalescent phases of COVID-19. The material from the prospective study consisted of cDNA or gDNA derived from T cells, B-cell-depleted T cells, or PBMCs. Sample metadata almost always included a de-identified subject ID, COVID-19 status, age in years and sex. Samples came from the ongoing ImmuneRACE study (first 160 participants) plus 1,254 subjects from 6 global collaborators. A freely available public database, intended as a resource for researchers studying the immune response to SARS-CoV-2, is where the repertoires were released. Deeply sampled blood TCRbeta repertoires from subjects exposed to, actively infected with, or recovered from COVID-19 were included in the dataset. Where available, HLA class I and class II types were obtained from metadata supplied by the sample provider rather than from assay-based typing.

Points on this clone: The antigen it binds to is not known. Per-nucleotide qualities are absent, and no much larger clonotype sits a single base away.

Study-wide conclusions, independent of this receptor: How much clinical and demographic metadata was included differed by source and by participant, and the metadata was provided uncurated.

The CDR3 runs 15 amino acids, cysteine and phenylalanine included. Just CDR3 DNA is preserved here, 45 bases in frame from base 1. Unmatched junction bases come to 6, with V trimmed by 7 bases and J by 4 bases. The germline V gene gives CDR1 as KGHDR and CDR2 as SFDVKD. The immunoSEQ Assay, a bias-controlled multiplex PCR, was used to amplify TCRbeta CDR3 regions from genomic DNA. The authors processed their data as follows. Within the assay, amplification of reference gene primers was used to estimate how many nucleated cells each sample contained. To quantify the absolute abundance of each unique TCRbeta CDR3 rearrangement, sequence reads were collapsed and filtered. For each sample, productive Simpson clonality was calculated as the square root of Simpson's diversity index over productive rearrangements. Here the immuneACCESS table is served through TCRdb, limited to in-frame sequences with V and J called. Missing clones are a known gap in these copies; in checked studies unresolved V genes cover under half, and the rest lacks a known reason. The V and J calls and the clone size are those of that table, but D and trimming were determined from the DNA. Present in this sample are about 70,000 clones, roughly nine tenths of which were seen just once. Clones ranked in the top ten supply about a tenth of the sample.

The collaborating institutions used their own protocols to collect whole blood in K2EDTA tubes. For TCRbeta analysis, collaborators shipped samples as frozen whole blood, isolated PBMCs, or DNA extracted from either of those sample types. The sequenced sample was peripheral blood. The sequence joins TRBV24-1 to TRBJ2-2, with 9 central nucleotides matching TRBD1. This TCR was recovered from a human donor in a cohort sampled during active COVID-19. CDR3 loop: CATRKQGAGTGELFF. The DNA is TGTGCCACCAGGAAACAGGGGGCCGGCACCGGGGAGCTGTTTTTT.